Below, one T cell receptor (beta chain) is given with its context. Its antigen is still unknown. Those who donated were healthy bone marrow donors. PCR used 60 Vbeta primers and 13 Jbeta primers. The protocol was immunoSEQ multiplex PCR, while the TCRdb copy is restricted to in-frame clones and leaves out a portion. Its clone listing holds roughly 190,000 clones. This sample stems from a study of cytomegalovirus exposure and HLA in healthy donors. Looking at the study overall: Sequencing of roughly 180 million T cells in an earlier analysis found under 120 million unique TCR beta sequences. Approximately 81% of 300 to 450 genotyped donors fell in the Caucasian-associated ancestry cluster. Study results and caveats: Most of the CMV-associated TCR beta chains (in a later analysis) appeared to be HLA-restricted.

Looked up from germline, CDR1 is KGHSH and CDR2 is LQKENI. There are 13 residues in the CDR3. V lost 0 bases and J lost 5, with 7 bases in between. The clonotype comes from a man aged 25 to 40 in good health and CMV-seronegative. The specimen was PBMCs. The gene calls are TRBV18 and TRBJ1-1, with D possibly TRBD1 on 6 matching bases. The CDR3 spells CASSPPGATEAFF. CDR3 bases: TGTGCCAGCTCACCACCGGGGGCAACTGAAGCTTTCTTT. Combining the CDR3 with reference TRBV18 and TRBJ1-1 gives the whole variable domain NAGVMQNPRHLVRRRGQEARLRCSPMKGHSHVYWYRQLPEEGLKFMVYLQKENIIDESGMPKERFSAEFPKEGPSILRIQQVVRGDSAAYFCASSPPGATEAFFGQGTRLTVV.